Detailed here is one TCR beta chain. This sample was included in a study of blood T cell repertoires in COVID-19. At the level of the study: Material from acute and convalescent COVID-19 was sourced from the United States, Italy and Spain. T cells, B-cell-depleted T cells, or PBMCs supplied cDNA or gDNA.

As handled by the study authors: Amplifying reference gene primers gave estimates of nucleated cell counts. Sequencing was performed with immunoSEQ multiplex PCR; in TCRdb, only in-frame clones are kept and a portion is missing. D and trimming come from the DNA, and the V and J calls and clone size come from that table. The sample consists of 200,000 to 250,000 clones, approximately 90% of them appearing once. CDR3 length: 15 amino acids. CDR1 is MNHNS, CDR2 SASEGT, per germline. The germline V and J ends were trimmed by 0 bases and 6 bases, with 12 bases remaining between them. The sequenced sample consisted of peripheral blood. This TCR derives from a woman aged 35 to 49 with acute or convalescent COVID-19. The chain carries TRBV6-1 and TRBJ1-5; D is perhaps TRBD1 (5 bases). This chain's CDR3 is CASSEAWGPGQPQHF. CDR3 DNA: TGTGCCAGCAGTGAAGCGTGGGGCCCGGGTCAGCCCCAGCATTTT.